Listed below are T cell receptor beta chains from one sample, sequenced in a study of blood T cell repertoires in COVID-19. Libraries were prepared by immunoSEQ multiplex PCR; TCRdb keeps only in-frame clonotypes and omits some of them. The sample holds some 260,000 clones; under 90% are singletons and the top ten take about 4%. The sample consisted of PBMCs or T cells enriched from blood (not recorded which). Every receptor here comes from a man aged 25-45 years with acute COVID-19. Both conserved end residues are part of each CDR3. Each record gives: V gene, J gene, D gene, clone size, CDR3 DNA, CDR3 protein. D genes are given only for firm matches. Clone size appears in some rows only: once, few, many, or a class for an expanded clone.

TRBV3-1/TRBV3-2,TRBJ1-1,-,-,TGTGCCAGCAGCCAGTCCATAGATTTTCGCACTGAAGCTTTCTTT,CASSQSIDFRTEAFF
TRBV6-5,TRBJ2-5,TRBD1,-,TGTGCCAGCAGTTACTCGGGACAGGGTGGTAAGACCCAGTACTTC,CASSYSGQGGKTQYF
TRBV24-1,TRBJ1-4,TRBD1,-,TGTGCCACCAGTGATCCTATCCTTGGACAGGGAAAAAATGAAAAACTGTTTTTT,CATSDPILGQGKNEKLFF
TRBV19,TRBJ1-3,TRBD1,-,TGTGCCAGTAGTATGACAGGGGCAAACACCATATATTTT,CASSMTGANTIYF
TRBV18,TRBJ2-3,TRBD1,-,TGTGCCAGCTCAGAAGGACAGGGGCCCACAGATACGCAGTATTTT,CASSEGQGPTDTQYF
TRBV6-5,TRBJ1-1,-,once,TGTGCCAGCAGTTACGCGGGGGCCGGGAACACTGAAGCTTTCTTT,CASSYAGAGNTEAFF
TRBV10-2,TRBJ1-4,TRBD1,-,TGCGCCAGCAGTGAAACAGGGGGTGGTGAAAAACTGTTTTTT,CASSETGGGEKLFF
TRBV12-3/TRBV12-4,TRBJ2-1,TRBD1,few,TGTGCCAGCAGGGACAGGCTGCTTTATGAGCAGTTCTTC,CASRDRLLYEQFF
TRBV11-3,TRBJ1-1,-,-,TGTGCCAGCAGCCCCCTCGTGTACACTGAAGCTTTCTTT,CASSPLVYTEAFF
TRBV6-4,TRBJ2-1,-,-,TGTGCCAGCAGGGAGCAGGTTTCCCTAGGGGAACAGTTCTTC,CASREQVSLGEQFF
TRBV5-3,TRBJ2-2,TRBD2,-,TGTGCCAGAAGCTTGGGCCCTGGACTAGCGGAGAACACCGGGGAGCTGTTTTTT,CARSLGPGLAENTGELFF
TRBV5-8,TRBJ2-5,TRBD1,many,TGTGCCAGCAGCTCTCAGGGGGCTGGAGGAGAGACCCAGTACTTC,CASSSQGAGGETQYF
TRBV6-5,TRBJ1-2,-,few,TGTGCCAGCAGATGGCCCGAACCCAACTATGGCTACACCTTC,CASRWPEPNYGYTF
TRBV18,TRBJ2-2,TRBD2,-,TGTGCCAGCTCACCAATGCTCCAGCGGGGGACCGGGGAGCTGTTTTTT,CASSPMLQRGTGELFF
TRBV5-1,TRBJ2-2,TRBD2,-,TGCGCCAGCAGTTATCTAACGGGGGGACTCACCGGGGAGCTGTTTTTT,CASSYLTGGLTGELFF
TRBV27,TRBJ2-4,TRBD1,-,TGTGCCAGCAGTAGAGGGACAGGGGGTACGAACATTCAGTACTTC,CASSRGTGGTNIQYF
TRBV5-1,TRBJ2-2,TRBD1,-,TGTGCCAGCAGCTTGGACAGGAGCACCGGGGAGCTGTTTTTT,CASSLDRSTGELFF
TRBV7-6,TRBJ2-6,-,-,TGTGCCAGCAGCTTAGTCGGAGGAACTGGGGCCAACGTCCTGACTTTC,CASSLVGGTGANVLTF
TRBV2,TRBJ1-1,TRBD1,-,TGTGCCAGCCACCCTGGCACAGGGGAGACTTTCACTGAAGCTTTCTTT,CASHPGTGETFTEAFF
TRBV6-5,TRBJ1-6,-,-,TGTGCCAGCACCCCAAACTTGTATTATAATTCACCCCTCCACTTT,CASTPNLYYNSPLHF
TRBV7-6,TRBJ2-1,TRBD2,-,TGTGCCAGCAGCTTAAGCGGGGTGCTCAATGAGCAGTTCTTC,CASSLSGVLNEQFF
TRBV5-1,TRBJ1-1,TRBD1,-,TGTGCCAGCAGCTTTACCCCTCGGGACAGGGAAAACACTGAAGCTTTCTTT,CASSFTPRDRENTEAFF
TRBV9,TRBJ1-3,-,-,TGTGCCAGCAGCGCCCCCACTGGAAACACCATATATTTT,CASSAPTGNTIYF
TRBV2,TRBJ1-2,-,-,TGTGCCAGCAGCGCCTCGTTGGCTGCCAACTATGGCTACACCTTC,CASSASLAANYGYTF
TRBV19,TRBJ1-5,-,once,TGTGCCAGTTTCGGGGGATGGAGCAATCAGCCCCAGCATTTT,CASFGGWSNQPQHF
TRBV7-3,TRBJ2-3,-,-,TGTGCCAGCAGCTTAATCGCGGCTGGGGGCCCCACAGATACGCAGTATTTT,CASSLIAAGGPTDTQYF
TRBV29-1,TRBJ1-1,-,-,TGCAGCACGAGGATGAACACTGAAGCTTTCTTT,CSTRMNTEAFF